A selection of T cell receptor beta chains follows, all from one sample in a study of regulatory T cells in long-lasting Graves disease. TCRdb used MiXCR to reprocess the multiplex PCR reads, holding one entry per CDR3 protein. The data contain some 320,000 distinct CDR3 sequences, 15% to 20% of them singletons. Sequences were derived from peripheral blood mononuclear cells (PBMCs), sampled at new diagnosis, from a patient treated with antithyroid drugs. The receptors shown here come from a female donor with Graves disease. Both conserved end residues are part of each CDR3. Some rows mark clone size as missing; the rest say once, few, many or name a class of expanded clone.

v_gene: TRBV2
abundance: -
j_gene: TRBJ1-1
CDR3aa: CASTSRGLGTEAFF

v_gene: TRBV12-3/TRBV12-4
abundance: -
j_gene: TRBJ1-2
CDR3aa: CASSTPGHLYGYTF

v_gene: TRBV19
abundance: many
j_gene: TRBJ1-1
CDR3aa: CASSIDPLGENTEAFF

v_gene: TRBV11-1
abundance: many
j_gene: TRBJ2-3
CDR3aa: CASSPEGRDTQYF

v_gene: TRBV11-2
abundance: many
j_gene: TRBJ2-4
CDR3aa: CASSPTMGIQYF

v_gene: TRBV6-1
abundance: once
j_gene: TRBJ2-5
CDR3aa: CASARGADYYQETQYF

v_gene: TRBV6-1
abundance: many
j_gene: TRBJ1-3
CDR3aa: CASTRTSGNTIYF

v_gene: TRBV7-9
abundance: many
j_gene: TRBJ2-7
CDR3aa: CASSFGQGLVADEQYF

v_gene: TRBV6-5
abundance: many
j_gene: TRBJ2-1
CDR3aa: CASSYGQDYNEQFF

v_gene: TRBV20-1
abundance: many
j_gene: TRBJ2-5
CDR3aa: CSASTQAGIETQYF

v_gene: TRBV27
abundance: many
j_gene: TRBJ2-5
CDR3aa: CASSPRLAGEAQIPSDTAQYF

v_gene: TRBV2
abundance: -
j_gene: TRBJ2-4
CDR3aa: CASSDRGNIQYF

v_gene: TRBV12-3/TRBV12-4
abundance: -
j_gene: TRBJ2-1
CDR3aa: CASSRPSGRAKGGFF

v_gene: TRBV19
abundance: many
j_gene: TRBJ1-2
CDR3aa: CASSIDQSQINYGYTF

v_gene: TRBV2
abundance: many
j_gene: TRBJ2-5
CDR3aa: CASSAVRETQYF

v_gene: TRBV12-3/TRBV12-4
abundance: once
j_gene: TRBJ1-1
CDR3aa: CASSLAKQGIWSTEAFF

v_gene: TRBV12-3/TRBV12-4
abundance: many
j_gene: TRBJ1-2
CDR3aa: CASSFGGEGYYGYTF

v_gene: TRBV15
abundance: many
j_gene: TRBJ2-3
CDR3aa: CATSRDTGTDTQYF

v_gene: TRBV3-1
abundance: many
j_gene: TRBJ2-5
CDR3aa: CASSPGALAGGEETQYF

v_gene: TRBV20-1
abundance: -
j_gene: TRBJ2-1
CDR3aa: CSARPLAGDEQFF

v_gene: TRBV5-1
abundance: many
j_gene: TRBJ2-4
CDR3aa: CASRVRGENIQYF

v_gene: TRBV24-1
abundance: few
j_gene: TRBJ1-1
CDR3aa: CATRDSGTTGQAFF

v_gene: TRBV6-1
abundance: few
j_gene: TRBJ1-6
CDR3aa: CASDSEGITLHF

v_gene: TRBV19
abundance: many
j_gene: TRBJ1-1
CDR3aa: CASSLQGSTEAFF

v_gene: TRBV11-2
abundance: -
j_gene: TRBJ1-4
CDR3aa: CASSLVPWNRGEKLFF

v_gene: TRBV2
abundance: many
j_gene: TRBJ2-5
CDR3aa: CASSEALQRGGETQYF

v_gene: TRBV5-5
abundance: once
j_gene: TRBJ2-7
CDR3aa: CASGVLTTYYEQYF

v_gene: TRBV28
abundance: many
j_gene: TRBJ2-2
CDR3aa: CASSQTGTANTGELFF

v_gene: TRBV18
abundance: -
j_gene: TRBJ1-4
CDR3aa: CASSTQGTLGMNEKLVF

v_gene: TRBV7-6
abundance: many
j_gene: TRBJ1-1
CDR3aa: CASSPSPGRSENTEAFF

v_gene: TRBV29-1
abundance: -
j_gene: TRBJ2-1
CDR3aa: CSGTGTSVSNEQFF

v_gene: TRBV7-7
abundance: -
j_gene: TRBJ2-1
CDR3aa: CASSLEWTSDNNEQFF

v_gene: TRBV20-1
abundance: many
j_gene: TRBJ1-3
CDR3aa: CSARVQGVPAISGNTIYF